The 9 T cell receptor beta chains presented below share a single source sample, sequenced in a study of CD8 T cells in ankylosing spondylitis. TCRdb itself ran the 5' RACE reads through MiXCR, one entry per CDR3 protein. The table lists 210,000 or so distinct CDR3 sequences, 7.5% to 9.5% of them singletons. The sequencing sample was made of blood, either unsorted or a sorted T cell fraction (not recorded which). The receptors stem from a female donor with ankylosing spondylitis or in good health (not recorded which).

This clonotype was detected many times. The chain joins TRBV9 to TRBJ2-1, with 7 bases fitting TRBD1. The CDR3 runs to 14 residues. Germline assignment: CDR1 SGDLS and CDR2 YYNGEE. V shed 7 bases, J shed 3 bases, and the junction held 7 bases outside the gene matches. CDR3 nucleotides: TGTGCCAGCGGAGACAGGGCAAACTACAATGAGCAGTTCTTC. Its translation: CASGDRANYNEQFF.

This chain uses TRBV9 with TRBJ2-7; no firm D call. Germline CDR1 reads SGDLS; CDR2 reads YYNGEE. The CDR3 extends over 14 amino acids. V was pared by 5 bases and J by 3 bases, with 15 bases between. This chain's CDR3 is CASSPGPSSYEQYF. Here the CDR3 DNA reads TGTGCCAGCAGTCCCGGACCCTCCAGCTACGAGCAGTACTTC.

This clonotype occurred many times. V usage is TRBV20-1 and J usage is TRBJ2-1, with 7 bases fitting TRBD2. This CDR3 has 15 residues. The germline V gene has CDR1 DFQATT and CDR2 SNEGSKA (reference sequence). The V segment lost 0 bases and the J segment 8 bases; nucleotides outside the gene matches: 10. The CDR3, as DNA: TGCAGTGCTAGAGATCGTGCGGGAGTGACTTATGAGCAGTTCTTC. This encodes CSARDRAGVTYEQFF.

The chain employs TRBV5-1 and TRBJ1-2; maybe TRBD1 (5 bases). Between the trimmed V and J ends, which lost 0 bases and 4 bases, there was a span of 13 bases. Germline V gene lookup returns CDR1 SGHRS and CDR2 YFSETQ. CDR3 length: 15 amino acids. The CDR3, as DNA: TGCGCCAGCAGCTTGGCCGGGACTGGAGTCTATGGCTACACCTTC. This sequence encodes CASSLAGTGVYGYTF.

This clonotype was picked up many times. This sequence joins TRBV12-3 or TRBV12-4 and TRBJ1-4; 11 bases align to TRBD1. V trimming: 6 bases; J trimming: 7 bases; junction bases outside the gene matches: 10. CDR3 size: 16 residues. The CDR3 here is CASSRYGDRGSEKLFF. CDR3 coding DNA: TGTGCCAGCAGCCGTTACGGGGACAGGGGGAGTGAAAAACTGTTTTTT.

At least ten counts were recorded for this clonotype. The rearrangement uses TRBV15 and TRBJ2-2; unclear D gene. V shed 3 bases and J shed 7 bases, with 6 bases lying between them. CDR3 length: 12 amino acids. Germline-derived CDR1 and CDR2 are LNHNV and YYDKDF (reference sequence). The CDR3 DNA reads as TGTGCCACCAGCAGTGTGGGCGGGGAGCTGTTTTTT. Its protein product is CATSSVGGELFF.

This clonotype came up many times. The chain joins TRBV30 to TRBJ1-1, with unresolved D. V lost 5 bases and J lost 2, with 12 bases in between. This CDR3 region has 13 residues. Germline CDR1 GTSNPN, CDR2 SVGIG (reference sequence). As DNA, the CDR3 is TGTGCCTGGCGGATTACACGTAACACTGAAGCTTTCTTT. Its translation: CAWRITRNTEAFF.

The chain is built from TRBV15 and TRBJ2-5; D may correspond to TRBD1 or TRBD2 (5 bases each). The CDR3 has 11 amino acids. Germline V gives CDR1 LNHNV, CDR2 YYDKDF (reference sequence). CDR3 region: CILLGEETQYF. The CDR3 nucleotides are TGTATTCTCTTGGGGGAAGAGACCCAGTACTTC. Full variable domain (missing parts from reference TRBV15 and TRBJ2-5): DAMVIQNPRYQVTQFGKPVTLSCSQTLNHNVMYWYQQKSSQAPKLLFHYYDKDFNNEADTPDNFQSRRPNTSFCFLDIRSPGLGDTAMYLCILLGEETQYFGPGTRLLVL.

There are many counts of this clonotype. The rearrangement links TRBV20-1 to TRBJ2-1, with 7 bases that match TRBD2. This CDR3 contains 12 residues. Trimming removed 5 bases from V and 5 bases from J; junction bases left unmatched: 3. Per the germline V gene, CDR1 is DFQATT and CDR2 is SNEGSKA (reference sequence). The CDR3 loop reads CSASSGHNEQFF. CDR3 nucleotide sequence: TGCAGTGCTTCTAGCGGCCACAATGAGCAGTTCTTC.